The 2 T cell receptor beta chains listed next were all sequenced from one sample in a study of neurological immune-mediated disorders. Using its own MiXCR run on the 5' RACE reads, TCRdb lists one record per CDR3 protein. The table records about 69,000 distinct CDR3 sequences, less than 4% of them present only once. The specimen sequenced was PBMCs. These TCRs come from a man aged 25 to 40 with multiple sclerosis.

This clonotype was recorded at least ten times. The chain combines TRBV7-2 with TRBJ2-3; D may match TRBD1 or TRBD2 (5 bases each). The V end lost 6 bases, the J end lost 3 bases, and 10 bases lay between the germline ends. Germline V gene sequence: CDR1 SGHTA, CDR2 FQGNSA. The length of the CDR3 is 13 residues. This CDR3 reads CASRRGRTDTQYF. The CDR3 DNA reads TGTGCCAGCAGGAGGGGCCGGACAGATACGCAGTATTTT. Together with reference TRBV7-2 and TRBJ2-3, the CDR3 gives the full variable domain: GAGVSQSPSNKVTEKGKDVELRCDPISGHTALYWYRQSLGQGLEFLIYFQGNSAPDKSGLPSDRFSAERTGGSVSTLTIQRTQQEDSAVYLCASRRGRTDTQYFGPGTRLTVL.

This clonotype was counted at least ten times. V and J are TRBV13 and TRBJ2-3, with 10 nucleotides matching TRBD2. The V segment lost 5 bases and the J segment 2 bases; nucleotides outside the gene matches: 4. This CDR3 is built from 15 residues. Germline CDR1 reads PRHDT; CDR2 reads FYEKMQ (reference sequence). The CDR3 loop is CASSPSGGLTDTQYF. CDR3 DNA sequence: TGTGCCAGCAGCCCTAGCGGGGGCCTCACAGATACGCAGTATTTT.